Sequencing of this TCR beta chain was carried out in a study of shared clonotypes between healthy human individuals. Study-wide results and caveats: Non-shared clonotypes were found to have lower generation probabilities than the clonotypes that were shared by all four of the sorted-subset donors. It was anticipated that sequencing depth would influence how many clonotypes donors shared. A few donors had 4% to 6.5% of their naive CD4 clonotypes in common.

A note on this clone: Antigen: not known.

The protocol was immunoSEQ multiplex PCR, while the TCRdb copy is restricted to in-frame clones and leaves out a portion. The repertoire holds millions of clones, 90% to 95% seen once, with 1.5% to 2% in the top ten. Only CD45RO-negative cells positively selected for CCR7 counted as naive CD8 cells, so terminally differentiated effector memory CD45RA+ cells were excluded. CDR3 length: 14 amino acids. From germline, CDR1 is ENHRY and CDR2 SYGVKD. Trimming stripped 5 bases from V and 3 bases from J, with 13 bases between. The receptor was derived from a man younger than 30 in good health. Some clones in this sample may be carry-over from other donors' samples. The specimen sequenced was naive CD8+ T cells from PBMCs. The genes are TRBV10-3 and TRBJ1-1; D call uncertain. In DNA form, the CDR3 reads TGTGCCATCAGTCCTACCGACACCTACACTGAAGCTTTCTTT. Its protein is CAISPTDTYTEAFF.